These 31 T cell receptor beta chains originate from one sample sequenced in a study of blood T cell repertoires in COVID-19. Method: immunoSEQ multiplex PCR; TCRdb's copy keeps in-frame clones and lacks some. This sample yields 100,000 to 150,000 clones, of which about 87% are seen a single time; roughly 2.5% belongs to the top ten. What was sequenced was peripheral blood. These TCRs come from a man aged 50-60 years with active COVID-19.

The chain has TRBV12-3 or TRBV12-4 and TRBJ2-1; D not resolved. CDR3 length equals 12 residues. V was clipped by 0 bases and J by 7 bases, with 4 bases between them. The CDR3 loop is CASSLAGNEQFF. Written as DNA, the CDR3 is TGTGCCAGCAGTTTAGCCGGGAATGAGCAGTTCTTC.

This sequence joins TRBV27 and TRBJ1-1, with no clear D. V lost 2 bases and J lost 0, with 7 bases in between. Germline CDR1 and CDR2: MNHEY and SMNVEV (reference sequence). CDR3 length equals 14 residues. The CDR3 is CASSLRVLNTEAFF. The CDR3 coding sequence is TGTGCCAGCAGTTTACGGGTCTTGAACACTGAAGCTTTCTTT.

The chain is built from TRBV5-1 and TRBJ2-1; the D gene is possibly TRBD1 (5 bases). V was pared by 0 bases and J by 4 bases, with 11 bases between. In germline, CDR1 is SGHRS, CDR2 YFSETQ. This CDR3 region has 15 residues. In DNA, the CDR3 is TGCGCCAGCAGCTTGGAAGGGGCCCCTTACAATGAGCAGTTCTTC. Its translation: CASSLEGAPYNEQFF.

The V gene is TRBV5-1, the J gene TRBJ2-2; no clear D gene. The V end was cut by 4 bases, the J end by 3 bases, with 4 bases between. CDR1 is SGHRS and CDR2 is YFSETQ in the germline V gene. This CDR3 is 12 amino acids long. CDR3 residues: CASSRYTGELFF. The CDR3 nucleotides read TGCGCCAGCAGCCGTTACACCGGGGAGCTGTTTTTT.

The chain uses TRBV24-1 and TRBJ2-3; D may be TRBD2 (6 bases). Trimming pared 5 bases from V and 2 bases from J, leaving 10 bases between. There are 14 residues in the CDR3. Germline-derived CDR1 and CDR2 are KGHDR and SFDVKD. The CDR3 sequence: CATSVGTVTDTQYF. As DNA, the CDR3 is TGTGCCACCAGTGTCGGGACTGTCACAGATACGCAGTATTTT.

The rearrangement joins TRBV5-8 to TRBJ2-1; TRBD1 matches 8 bases. J was trimmed by 7 bases and V by 3 bases; bases with no gene match: 6. This CDR3 has 14 residues. Germline assignment: CDR1 SGHTS and CDR2 YDEGEE. This CDR3 is CASSSQGALNEQFF. The CDR3 DNA is TGTGCCAGCAGCTCTCAGGGGGCATTAAATGAGCAGTTCTTC.

The gene calls are TRBV28 and TRBJ2-7; 9 nucleotides agree with TRBD1. Looked up from germline, CDR1 is MDHEN and CDR2 is SYDVKM. Germline trimming cut 6 bases from V and 3 bases from J; bases unmatched to any gene: 12. This CDR3 region has 16 residues. CDR3 sequence (DNA): TGTGCCAGCAGCCCCTACCGGGACAGGGCCTACTACGAGCAGTACTTC. It translates to CASSPYRDRAYYEQYF.

The chain combines TRBV2 with TRBJ2-7; D ambiguous. Germline loops: CDR1 SNHLY, CDR2 FYNNEI. The CDR3 covers 12 residues. V dropped 6 bases and J dropped 6 bases, with 12 bases sitting between them. CDR3 sequence reads: CASRDYTSEQYF. CDR3 nucleotide sequence: TGTGCCAGCAGAGATTATACTTCCGAGCAGTACTTC.

The chain combines TRBV27 with TRBJ2-7, with 8 bases aligning to TRBD1. The V gene end was trimmed by 5 bases and the J gene end by 1 base; junction bases not matched to a gene: 4. This CDR3 contains 14 residues. In germline, CDR1 is MNHEY, CDR2 SMNVEV (reference sequence). The DNA of the CDR3 is TGTGCCAGCAGTATCGGGACAGGATCCTACGAGCAGTACTTC. Its protein is CASSIGTGSYEQYF.

The chain uses TRBV9 and TRBJ2-1; 7 nucleotides line up with TRBD2. Germline CDR1 is SGDLS and CDR2 is YYNGEE. With V trimmed by 0 bases and J by 5 bases, 8 bases remained unmatched. The CDR3 consists of 16 residues. This CDR3 is CASSVDPAGTHNEQFF. The CDR3 coding sequence is TGTGCCAGCAGCGTAGATCCAGCGGGGACCCACAATGAGCAGTTCTTC.

The V and J genes are TRBV27 and TRBJ2-1, with D maybe TRBD2 (6 bases). The CDR3 runs to 12 residues. V was trimmed by 4 bases and J by 8 bases, leaving 9 bases between them. Germline-derived CDR1 and CDR2 are MNHEY and SMNVEV (reference sequence). CDR3 DNA sequence: TGTGCCAGCAGTTACAGCGGGCATGAGCAGTTCTTC. Translated, it gives CASSYSGHEQFF.

The chain recombines TRBV7-2 with TRBJ1-2; tentative D call: TRBD1 (6 bases). Between the trimmed V and J ends, which lost 5 bases and 1 base, there was a span of 14 bases. CDR1 is SGHTA, CDR2 FQGNSA, per germline. The CDR3 covers 15 residues. Here the CDR3 DNA reads TGTGCCAGCAGCCGGCAATCAGGGGTTAACTATGGCTACACCTTC. Residues: CASSRQSGVNYGYTF.

This chain uses TRBV6-2 or TRBV6-3 with TRBJ1-6; D unresolved. Germline CDR1 MNHEY, CDR2 SVGEGT. Trimming removed 3 bases from V and 9 bases from J, with 24 bases in between. The CDR3 runs 18 residues. The CDR3: CASSYRVRGALVSSPLHF. Here the CDR3 DNA reads TGTGCCAGCAGTTATCGGGTGAGAGGCGCTCTTGTCTCTTCACCCCTCCACTTT.

The chain uses TRBV4-1 and TRBJ1-2; maybe TRBD1 (6 bases). Looked up from germline, CDR1 is MGHRA and CDR2 is YSYEKL. The CDR3 has 20 residues. Trimming stripped 2 bases from V and 0 bases from J, with 25 bases between. CDR3 protein: CASSQIFGVKRTVANYGYTF. As DNA, the CDR3 is TGCGCCAGCAGCCAAATTTTCGGCGTGAAACGGACAGTAGCTAACTATGGCTACACCTTC.

This clone was picked up one time. V is TRBV3-1 (or the pseudogene TRBV3-2) and J is TRBJ1-6; 9 bases are a match to TRBD1. The CDR3 contains 15 residues. V lost 3 bases to trimming and J lost 13 bases; unmatched junction nucleotides: 10. In germline, CDR1 is LGHDT, CDR2 YNNKEL (reference sequence). The CDR3 is CASSQGQGVIHPLHF. Written as DNA, the CDR3 is TGTGCCAGCAGCCAGGGACAGGGCGTAATTCACCCCCTCCACTTT.

V is TRBV7-2 and J is TRBJ2-2, with a weak D call TRBD2 (5 bases). Per germline, CDR1 SGHTA and CDR2 FQGNSA. The CDR3 sequence is 15 residues long. V shed 0 bases and J shed 1 base, with 6 bases lying between them. CDR3 nucleotide sequence: TGTGCCAGCAGCTTAGCGGGGAGGAACACCGGGGAGCTGTTTTTT. Translating gives CASSLAGRNTGELFF.

This rearrangement joins TRBV3-1 (or the pseudogene TRBV3-2) to TRBJ1-3; possible D gene TRBD1, 6 bases. This CDR3 contains 16 residues. V lost 4 bases and J 4 bases, leaving 17 bases between the germline ends. Germline V gene sequence: CDR1 LGHDT, CDR2 YNNKEL (reference sequence). CDR3 region: CASSLAHGGPGNTIYF. Here the CDR3 DNA reads TGTGCCAGCAGCCTCGCCCACGGGGGGCCGGGAAACACCATATATTTT.

The J gene is TRBJ1-3, the V gene TRBV5-4; no reliable D call. Trimming took 4 bases from V and 5 from J, leaving 10 bases between them. There are 13 residues in the CDR3. Germline V gene sequence: CDR1 SGHNT, CDR2 YYREEE (reference sequence). CDR3 coding DNA: TGTGCCAGCAGCCCGGGAGGACGAAACACCATATATTTT. Translating gives CASSPGGRNTIYF.

This clone was found once. The V call is TRBV5-4, the J call TRBJ2-5, with 7 bases identical to TRBD1. CDR1 SGHNT and CDR2 YYREEE come from the germline V gene (reference sequence). J lost 9 bases, V lost 4 bases, and 6 bases had no gene match. The CDR3 has 12 amino acids. The CDR3 reads CASSQGVEAQYF. CDR3 DNA sequence: TGTGCCAGCAGCCAGGGGGTTGAAGCCCAGTACTTC. Looking up the rest from reference TRBV5-4 and TRBJ2-5 gives the full variable domain: ETGVTQSPTHLIKTRGQQVTLRCSSQSGHNTVSWYQQALGQGPQFIFQYYREEENGRGNFPPRFSGLQFPNYSSELNVNALELDDSALYLCASSQGVEAQYFGPGTRLLVL.

The table lists this clone with a few counts. The J gene is TRBJ1-2, the V gene TRBV9; 8 nucleotides match TRBD1. Germline values: CDR1 SGDLS, CDR2 YYNGEE. The ends lost 4 bases at V and 5 bases at J; junction bases unmatched: 10. The CDR3 loop spans 15 amino acids. CDR3 DNA: TGTGCCAGCAGCCCTCTGTCGGGACAGGTTTATGGCTACACCTTC. The encoded protein is CASSPLSGQVYGYTF.

The V and J genes are TRBV5-6 and TRBJ2-1, with a weak D call TRBD1 (5 bases). The CDR3 runs to 11 residues. Trimming took off 3 bases at V and 15 bases at J, with 13 bases between the two ends. Germline V gene sequence: CDR1 SGHDT, CDR2 YYEEEE. The DNA for the CDR3 is TGTGCCAGCAGCTATGGACAAGGTTCGTTCTTC. Residues: CASSYGQGSFF.

This rearrangement joins TRBV4-1 to TRBJ1-3; D is possibly TRBD1 (5 bases). The germline V gene has CDR1 MGHRA and CDR2 YSYEKL. The CDR3 spans 17 residues. The ends were cut back, 1 base at V and 1 base at J, with 14 bases in the middle. The CDR3, as DNA: TGCGCCAGCAGCCAAGGAACAAGGACAACTTCTGGAAACACCATATATTTT. It specifies CASSQGTRTTSGNTIYF.

The chain combines TRBV7-6 with TRBJ2-7; 8 nucleotides line up with TRBD1. The germline V gene has CDR1 SGHVS and CDR2 FNYEAQ. J lost 5 bases, V lost 4 bases, and 13 bases had no gene match. CDR3 size: 16 residues. CDR3 nucleotides: TGTGCCAGCAGCTCCATCAGGGGGCGAGGGGCCGACGAGCAGTACTTC. It yields the protein CASSSIRGRGADEQYF. The variable domain in full, completed from reference TRBV7-6 and TRBJ2-7, reads GAGVSQSPRYKVTKRGQDVALRCDPISGHVSLYWYRQALGQGPEFLTYFNYEAQQDKSGLPNDRFSAERPEGSISTLTIQRTEQRDSAMYRCASSSIRGRGADEQYFGPGTRLTVT.

V usage is TRBV11-2 and J usage is TRBJ2-5, with D possibly being TRBD1 (5 bases). This CDR3 has 13 residues. V lost 5 bases to trimming and J lost 4 bases, with 11 bases between them. The germline CDR1 and CDR2 sequences are SGHAT and FQNNGV. This CDR3 is CASSPGGAETQYF. In nucleotides, the CDR3 is TGTGCCAGCAGCCCGGGTGGGGCAGAGACCCAGTACTTC.

This sequence joins TRBV6-1 and TRBJ2-7, with 7 bases fitting TRBD1. Germline CDR1 and CDR2: MNHNS and SASEGT. Germline trimming cut 1 base from V and 6 bases from J; bases unmatched to any gene: 12. The CDR3 extends over 16 amino acids. Written as DNA, the CDR3 is TGTGCCAGCAGTGAAGAGGGGGACAGTGTCCCTCGCGAGCAGTACTTC. Translated: CASSEEGDSVPREQYF.

The chain has TRBV30 and TRBJ2-6; 10 bases are shared with TRBD1. The V segment lost 5 bases and the J segment 2 bases; nucleotides outside the gene matches: 3. The CDR3 runs to 15 residues. Germline V gene data show CDR1 as GTSNPN and CDR2 as SVGIG (reference sequence). CDR3 nucleotides: TGTGCCTGGGACAGGGGGCGCACTGGGGCCAACGTCCTGACTTTC. Its protein product is CAWDRGRTGANVLTF.

CDR3 protein: CASSSGPPGQETQYF. CDR3 sequence (DNA): TGTGCCAGCAGCTCAGGCCCCCCAGGCCAAGAGACCCAGTACTTC. This chain uses TRBV5-4 with TRBJ2-5; no reliable D call. Germline loops: CDR1 SGHNT, CDR2 YYREEE (reference sequence). The CDR3 runs to 15 residues. Trimming removed 3 bases at V and 1 base at J, with 13 bases between.

The V and J genes are TRBV9 and TRBJ1-1; 10 bases fit TRBD1. CDR3 length equals 14 residues. V shed 3 bases and J 3 bases; nucleotides not matched to a gene: 2. Germline V lookup: CDR1 SGDLS, CDR2 YYNGEE. The CDR3 is CASSADRGHTEAFF. The DNA of the CDR3 is TGTGCCAGCAGCGCCGACAGGGGGCACACTGAAGCTTTCTTT.

V usage is TRBV3-1 (or the pseudogene TRBV3-2) and J usage is TRBJ1-5; D might be TRBD1 (5 bases). CDR1 is LGHDT, CDR2 YNNKEL, per germline (reference sequence). The ends were cut back, 1 base at V and 7 bases at J, with 8 bases in the middle. CDR3 length equals 13 residues. CDR3 bases: TGTGCCAGCAGCCAAGGGCGGGGGCAGCCCCAGCATTTT. It is translated as CASSQGRGQPQHF.

The V call is TRBV2, the J call TRBJ2-3, with a possible D match to TRBD1 (6 bases). The CDR3 is 15 amino acids. CDR1 and CDR2 (germline): SNHLY, FYNNEI. Trimming left V 3 bases short and J 6 bases short, with 16 bases between. The CDR3, as DNA: TGTGCCAGCAGTGAGAGCCCAGGGGCCGGGGATACGCAGTATTTT. This gives the protein CASSESPGAGDTQYF.

This clone was observed a few times. This chain joins TRBV11-2 and TRBJ1-6, with 7 bases identical to TRBD1. The germline V gene encodes CDR1 SGHAT and CDR2 FQNNGV. The CDR3 extends over 15 amino acids. V lost 1 base and J lost 6; bases outside the gene matches: 3. DNA of the CDR3: TGTGCCAGCAGCTTAGGGACAGGCGGTAATTCACCCCTCCACTTT. This gives the protein CASSLGTGGNSPLHF.